These T cell receptor beta chains were read from a single sample in a study of CD8 T cells in Susac syndrome. TCRdb processed the immunoSEQ multiplex PCR reads anew with MiXCR; each CDR3 protein has one entry. The sample yields under 200,000 distinct CDR3 sequences, about 96% seen once. The sequenced sample was CD4+ T cells from PBMCs. These TCRs come from a human donor with Susac syndrome. Both conserved end residues are part of each CDR3. Each record gives: V gene, clone size, D gene, J gene, CDR3 protein, CDR3 DNA. D genes are given only for firm matches. The size of a clone is reported for some rows only, either as once, few or many, or as a class for expanded clones.

>TRBV6-5|NA|NA|TRBJ2-7
CASSGGRGRRYEQYF
TGTGCCAGCAGTGGGGGCCGGGGCAGGAGGTACGAGCAGTACTTC
>TRBV27|NA|NA|TRBJ2-3
CASSLRGAPTDTQYF
TGTGCCAGCAGTTTACGGGGGGCCCCCACAGATACGCAGTATTTT
>TRBV11-2|NA|NA|TRBJ2-2
CASSLLTGNTGELFF
TGTGCCAGCAGCTTACTGACGGGGAACACCGGGGAGCTGTTTTTT
>TRBV29-1|NA|TRBD2|TRBJ2-3
CSVVSGRGADTQYF
TGCAGCGTTGTTAGCGGGAGGGGGGCAGATACGCAGTATTTT
>TRBV12-3/TRBV12-4|NA|TRBD2|TRBJ2-5
CASMLAGGPDLETQYF
TGTGCCAGCATGCTAGCGGGAGGGCCGGACCTAGAGACCCAGTACTTC
>TRBV4-1|NA|NA|TRBJ2-3
CASSQVGSGWDTQYF
TGCGCCAGCAGCCAAGTAGGGAGCGGCTGGGATACGCAGTATTTT
>TRBV10-3|NA|NA|TRBJ2-7
CAISESIYEQYF
TGTGCCATCAGTGAGTCGATATACGAGCAGTACTTC
>TRBV5-6|NA|NA|TRBJ2-2
CASSFDQGTGELFF
TGTGCCAGCAGCTTCGATCAGGGAACCGGGGAGCTGTTTTTT
>TRBV28|NA|NA|TRBJ2-7
CASSLGGYPYEQYF
TGTGCCAGCAGTTTAGGAGGGTATCCCTACGAGCAGTACTTC
>TRBV29-1|NA|TRBD2|TRBJ2-5
CSVGGRGGETQYF
TGCAGCGTCGGGGGTCGGGGGGGAGAGACCCAGTACTTC
>TRBV20-1|once|NA|TRBJ2-5
CSASTSSGANQETQYF
TGCAGTGCTTCTACGTCATCGGGAGCGAATCAGGAGACCCAGTACTTC
>TRBV5-1|NA|NA|TRBJ2-3
CASSLGAGEDTQYF
TGCGCCAGCAGCTTGGGAGCAGGGGAAGATACGCAGTATTTT
>TRBV9|NA|NA|TRBJ2-7
CASSVSQVSGTYEQYF
TGTGCCAGCAGCGTAAGTCAGGTGTCAGGGACCTACGAGCAGTACTTC
>TRBV2|NA|TRBD2|TRBJ2-2
CASSGISGGLGTGELFF
TGTGCCAGCAGTGGGATTAGCGGGGGTCTTGGCACCGGGGAGCTGTTTTTT
>TRBV24-1|NA|NA|TRBJ1-1
CATSGMNTEAFF
TGTGCCACCAGCGGGATGAACACTGAAGCTTTCTTT
>TRBV5-1|NA|TRBD1|TRBJ2-5
CASSLGQVSQETQYF
TGCGCCAGCAGCCTCGGACAGGTTTCCCAAGAGACCCAGTACTTC
>TRBV20-1|NA|TRBD2|TRBJ2-5
CSVKLAGGGTQYF
TGCAGTGTTAAACTAGCGGGAGGGGGGACCCAGTACTTC
>TRBV12-3/TRBV12-4|NA|NA|TRBJ1-1
CASRDTPVAEAFF
TGTGCCAGCAGGGACACCCCGGTAGCTGAAGCTTTCTTT
>TRBV19|NA|TRBD1|TRBJ2-6
CASSIQPGQGATGANVLTF
TGTGCCAGTAGTATTCAACCGGGACAGGGGGCTACTGGGGCCAACGTCCTGACTTTC
>TRBV4-3|NA|TRBD2|TRBJ2-1
CASSQDRRGAYNEQFF
TGCGCCAGCAGCCAAGATCGGCGGGGGGCGTACAATGAGCAGTTCTTC
>TRBV4-2|once|TRBD1|TRBJ1-1
CASSQEGQSMNTEAFF
TGTGCCAGCAGCCAAGAGGGACAGAGCATGAACACTGAAGCTTTCTTT
>TRBV11-2|NA|NA|TRBJ2-5
CASSPSPGVGTQYF
TGTGCCAGCAGCCCAAGCCCCGGGGTCGGGACCCAGTACTTC
>TRBV3-1|NA|NA|TRBJ1-1
CASSDGWTEAFF
TGTGCCAGCAGCGACGGATGGACTGAAGCTTTCTTT
>TRBV9|once|TRBD1|TRBJ2-3
CASSVTTGELTDTQYF
TGTGCCAGCAGCGTTACAACAGGGGAATTGACAGATACGCAGTATTTT
>TRBV6-2/TRBV6-3|NA|TRBD1|TRBJ1-1
CASRPPGQGNTEAFF
TGTGCCAGCAGGCCACCGGGACAGGGTAACACTGAAGCTTTCTTT
>TRBV9|NA|NA|TRBJ2-5
CASSKGGETQYF
TGTGCCAGCAGCAAAGGGGGAGAGACCCAGTACTTC
>TRBV9|NA|TRBD2|TRBJ2-1
CASSVEKAGFYEQFF
TGTGCCAGCAGCGTAGAAAAAGCGGGGTTCTATGAGCAGTTCTTC
>TRBV4-2|NA|NA|TRBJ2-7
CASSPSQDFDYEQYF
TGTGCCAGCAGCCCTTCGCAGGACTTCGACTACGAGCAGTACTTC
>TRBV27|NA|NA|TRBJ2-1
CASSLRSAVGEQFF
TGTGCCAGCAGTTTACGCTCGGCCGTGGGTGAGCAGTTCTTC
>TRBV10-3|NA|NA|TRBJ2-5
CAISEGDQETQYF
TGTGCCATCAGTGAGGGGGACCAAGAGACCCAGTACTTC
>TRBV28|NA|NA|TRBJ2-4
CASSLSGAENIQYF
TGTGCCAGCAGTTTATCAGGGGCGGAAAACATTCAGTACTTC
>TRBV3-1|NA|NA|TRBJ1-2
CASSPGPSNYGYTF
TGTGCCAGCAGCCCAGGGCCTTCTAACTATGGCTACACCTTC
>TRBV25-1|NA|NA|TRBJ2-4
CATPNIQYF
TGTGCCACCCCAAACATTCAGTACTTC
>TRBV30|NA|NA|TRBJ2-1
CAWSWRGIHNEQFF
TGTGCCTGGAGTTGGAGGGGAATACACAATGAGCAGTTCTTC
>TRBV7-2|NA|NA|TRBJ2-5
CASSMGPQETQYF
TGTGCCAGCAGCATGGGGCCCCAAGAGACCCAGTACTTC
>TRBV29-1|NA|NA|TRBJ2-7
CSVVKTGRNYEQYF
TGCAGCGTTGTAAAGACAGGGAGGAACTACGAGCAGTACTTC
>TRBV4-3|NA|NA|TRBJ2-1
CASSQGPQGTNEQFF
TGCGCCAGCAGCCAGGGCCCACAGGGAACCAATGAGCAGTTCTTC
>TRBV2|NA|NA|TRBJ1-5
CASSEERGGNQPQHF
TGTGCCAGCAGTGAAGAAAGGGGGGGCAATCAGCCCCAGCATTTT
>TRBV7-3|NA|NA|TRBJ2-1
CASSLTRTSYNEQFF
TGTGCCAGCAGCTTAACCCGCACCTCCTACAATGAGCAGTTCTTC
>TRBV4-2|NA|NA|TRBJ1-1
CASSQGNVGTEAFF
TGTGCCAGCAGCCAAGGTAACGTCGGCACTGAAGCTTTCTTT
>TRBV18|NA|NA|TRBJ2-3
CASSPPTGKVLLVGDTQYF
TGTGCCAGCTCACCACCCACCGGGAAAGTACTACTGGTGGGAGATACGCAGTATTTT
>TRBV2|NA|NA|TRBJ2-3
CASSYSTDTQYF
TGTGCCAGCAGTTATAGCACAGATACGCAGTATTTT